The source of this T cell receptor beta chain is a study of shared clonotypes between healthy human individuals. Terminally differentiated effector memory CD45RA+ cells were left out of the naive CD8 fraction, which was CD45RO-negative and positively selected for CCR7. There were only Caucasian adults among the donors, and all lived in Nashville, Tennessee. Details on this clone: Its target is not known.

Study conclusions and caveats: Clonotype sharing among donors was thought likely to change with sequencing depth. With a handful of donors compared, roughly 4.9% of naive CD4 clonotypes were shared. The study generally estimated greater richness for naive than memory subsets.

Assay: immunoSEQ multiplex PCR; the TCRdb copy retains only in-frame clones and omits some. Altogether around 1,900,000 clones are present, 80% to 95% being singletons, with the ten largest covering around 1.7%. The V end was cut by 4 bases, the J end by 5 bases, with 14 bases between. Germline-derived CDR1 and CDR2 are MDHEN and SYDVKM. The CDR3 is 14 amino acids. The clonotype was recovered from a man younger than 35 in good health. Some clones in this sample may be carry-over from other donors' samples. The sample was naive CD8+ T cells from PBMCs. The V gene is TRBV28, the J gene TRBJ2-5, with D hard to call. Here the CDR3 reads CASSSRRPRETQYF. The CDR3 DNA reads as TGTGCCAGCAGTTCCCGGCGGCCCAGGGAGACCCAGTACTTC.